A single sample gave rise to the 16 T cell receptor beta chains below, sequenced in a study of T-cell reconstitution after alpha-beta-depleted transplantation in children. The authors prepared the TCRbeta library with unique molecular identifiers. TCRdb reanalysed the PCR reads using MiXCR and keeps one entry per CDR3 protein. The sample lists around 230,000 distinct CDR3 sequences, approximately 15% seen once, with roughly two fifths in the top ten. The sequencing here drew on PBMCs, mostly from graft donor cells, taken 360 days after TCRalphabeta/CD19-depleted stem cell transplant. These receptors all come from a male patient aged 2-15 years who had a stem cell transplant for acute lymphoblastic leukemia, so the T cells may come from the graft donor.

The V and J genes are TRBV12-3 or TRBV12-4 and TRBJ2-3; TRBD2 matches 8 bases. This CDR3 is 16 amino acids long. V was pared by 6 bases and J by 2 bases, with 10 bases of the junction left unmatched. The CDR3 DNA sequence: TGTGCCAGCAGAAAACGGGGGGGGGCCTTCACAGATACGCAGTATTTT. This sequence encodes CASRKRGGAFTDTQYF.

The J gene is TRBJ1-4, the V gene TRBV7-6; the D is unclear. The CDR3 totals 13 residues. The germline V and J ends were trimmed by 6 bases and 8 bases, with 13 bases remaining between them. Germline loops: CDR1 SGHVS, CDR2 FNYEAQ. The CDR3 region has the DNA TGTGCCAGCAGTCCAGTCGGTGGGGAAAAACTGTTTTTT. It translates to CASSPVGGEKLFF.

This clonotype was seen a handful of times. The chain employs TRBV3-1 and TRBJ1-5, with D possibly being TRBD1 (5 bases). The germline gives CDR1 LGHDT, CDR2 YNNKEL (reference sequence). Trimming shortened V by 1 base and J by 9 bases, and 16 bases separated the two germline ends. The CDR3 has 15 residues. The CDR3 reads CASSQAQGCWSPQHF. CDR3 sequence (DNA): TGTGCCAGCAGCCAAGCCCAGGGATGTTGGTCGCCCCAGCATTTT.

In its sample, this clonotype was seen a few times. The V and J genes are TRBV20-1 and TRBJ2-5; no clear D gene. The germline V and J ends were trimmed by 1 base and 5 bases, with 8 bases remaining between them. Germline assignment: CDR1 DFQATT and CDR2 SNEGSKA (reference sequence). This CDR3 contains 12 residues. CDR3 DNA: TGCAGTGCTAGAGGGACCTCGGAGACCCAGTACTTC. Its translation is CSARGTSETQYF.

This clonotype was counted many times. The rearrangement uses TRBV4-3 and TRBJ1-4, with D hard to call. This CDR3 contains 19 residues. Trimming removed 1 base at V and 0 bases at J, with 18 bases between. From germline, CDR1 is LGHNA and CDR2 YSLEER. The CDR3 sequence: CASSQAAGVKFATNEKLFF. The DNA of the CDR3 is TGCGCCAGCAGCCAAGCGGCAGGCGTAAAATTTGCAACTAATGAAAAACTGTTTTTT.

The chain links TRBV15 to TRBJ2-3, with D tentatively TRBD1 or TRBD2 (5 bases each). Germline-derived CDR1 and CDR2 are LNHNV and YYDKDF (reference sequence). V was cut by 0 bases and J by 6 bases, with 13 bases left in between. CDR3 length: 15 residues. Written as DNA, the CDR3 is TGTGCCACCAGCAGAGAAACTGGGGGAAGGGATACGCAGTATTTT. Protein sequence: CATSRETGGRDTQYF. Using reference TRBV15 and TRBJ2-3 for the parts outside the CDR3, the full variable domain is DAMVIQNPRYQVTQFGKPVTLSCSQTLNHNVMYWYQQKSSQAPKLLFHYYDKDFNNEADTPDNFQSRRPNTSFCFLDIRSPGLGDTAMYLCATSRETGGRDTQYFGPGTRLTVL.

The rearrangement joins TRBV12-3 or TRBV12-4 to TRBJ1-2; D call uncertain. Trimming took off 1 base at V and 4 bases at J, with 1 base between the two ends. The CDR3 totals 11 residues. The CDR3 spells CASSLVYGYTF. CDR3 in DNA: TGTGCCAGCAGTTTAGTCTATGGCTACACCTTC.

The chain couples TRBV19 to TRBJ2-5, with 12 nucleotides matching TRBD2. This CDR3 has 17 residues. Looked up from germline, CDR1 is LNHDA and CDR2 is SQIVND (reference sequence). The V segment lost 5 bases and the J segment 0 bases; nucleotides outside the gene matches: 7. The CDR3 region has the DNA TGTGCCAGTAGTCCCGGACTAGCGGGGACGTACCAAGAGACCCAGTACTTC. Its translation is CASSPGLAGTYQETQYF.

This clonotype was seen a handful of times. The V and J genes are TRBV5-5 and TRBJ1-1; 11 positions agree with TRBD1. The CDR3 totals 15 residues. The V and J ends lost 4 bases and 10 bases, in that order; junction bases with no gene match: 12. The germline V gene encodes CDR1 SGHKS and CDR2 YYEKEE (reference sequence). The CDR3 spells CASSTGQGAVILAFF. The DNA for the CDR3 is TGTGCCAGCAGCACTGGACAGGGGGCAGTGATATTAGCTTTCTTT.

This clonotype came up a few times. This sequence joins TRBV6-6 and TRBJ2-5; 7 positions match TRBD1. The CDR3 length is 13 residues. V gave up 6 bases and J gave up 1 base; unmatched junction bases: 2. From germline, CDR1 is MNHNY and CDR2 SVGAGI (reference sequence). CDR3 bases: TGTGCCAGCAGACAGGGGACCCAAGAGACCCAGTACTTC. Encoded protein: CASRQGTQETQYF.

This chain uses TRBV28 with TRBJ2-6; 8 bases align to TRBD1. CDR3 length: 16 residues. V lost 3 bases to trimming and J lost 2 bases; unmatched junction nucleotides: 3. Germline CDR1 reads MDHEN; CDR2 reads SYDVKM. The CDR3 sequence is CASSLGRGPGANVLTF. CDR3 sequence (DNA): TGTGCCAGCAGTTTGGGCAGGGGGCCTGGGGCCAACGTCCTGACTTTC.

The V gene is TRBV20-1, the J gene TRBJ1-1, with D possibly TRBD1 on 5 matching bases. The CDR3 is 15 residues long. Germline values: CDR1 DFQATT, CDR2 SNEGSKA (reference sequence). With 0 bases removed from V and 4 bases from J, the gap between germline ends came to 15 bases. The CDR3 loop reads CSARDVGQGSTEAFF. CDR3 nucleotide sequence: TGCAGTGCTAGAGACGTAGGGCAGGGTAGCACTGAAGCTTTCTTT.

V usage is TRBV7-6 and J usage is TRBJ2-1, with D hard to call. There are 13 residues in the CDR3. The germline gives CDR1 SGHVS, CDR2 FNYEAQ. The V and J ends lost 2 bases and 5 bases respectively, with 7 bases between them. The CDR3 nucleotides are TGTGCCAGCAGCTTATCCCCGGACAATGAGCAGTTCTTC. This codes for CASSLSPDNEQFF.

The chain combines TRBV15 with TRBJ1-2; the match to TRBD1 covers 7 bases. CDR3 length equals 15 residues. J gave up 8 bases and V 2 bases, and 11 bases lay outside the gene matches. Germline loops: CDR1 LNHNV, CDR2 YYDKDF (reference sequence). The CDR3 nucleotides are TGTGCCACCAGCAGAACCGGGACTCAGGGGGACGGCTACACCTTC. Encoded protein: CATSRTGTQGDGYTF.

Only a few counts were recorded for this clonotype. This chain connects TRBV6-5 to TRBJ1-4, with D hard to call. V was pared by 7 bases and J by 8 bases, with 5 bases between. This CDR3 is built from 10 residues. Germline V gives CDR1 MNHEY, CDR2 SVGAGI. CDR3 sequence: CASMGEKLFF. The CDR3 DNA reads TGTGCCAGCATGGGAGAAAAACTGTTTTTT.

This clonotype was seen more than once but under ten times. The chain is built from TRBV20-1 and TRBJ2-2; TRBD1 might be the D (6 bases). CDR3 size: 14 residues. Deletions cut 3 bases from V and 2 bases from J, with 10 bases between. The germline V gene encodes CDR1 DFQATT and CDR2 SNEGSKA (reference sequence). CDR3 residues: CSASRGFNTGELFF. The CDR3 DNA reads as TGCAGTGCTAGTAGGGGGTTTAACACCGGGGAGCTGTTTTTT.